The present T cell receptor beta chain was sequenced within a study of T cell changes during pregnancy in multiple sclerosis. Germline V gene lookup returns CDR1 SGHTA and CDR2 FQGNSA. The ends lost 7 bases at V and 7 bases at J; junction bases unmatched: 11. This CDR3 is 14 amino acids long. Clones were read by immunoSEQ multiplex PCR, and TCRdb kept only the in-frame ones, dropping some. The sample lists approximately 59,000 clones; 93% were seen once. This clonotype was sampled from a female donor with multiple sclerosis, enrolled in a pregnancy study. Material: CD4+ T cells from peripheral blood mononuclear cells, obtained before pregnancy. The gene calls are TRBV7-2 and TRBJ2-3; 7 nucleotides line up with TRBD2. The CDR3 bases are TGTGCCAGCAAGGGAGCGGGATTCGTGCATACGCAGTATTTT. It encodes CASKGAGFVHTQYF.